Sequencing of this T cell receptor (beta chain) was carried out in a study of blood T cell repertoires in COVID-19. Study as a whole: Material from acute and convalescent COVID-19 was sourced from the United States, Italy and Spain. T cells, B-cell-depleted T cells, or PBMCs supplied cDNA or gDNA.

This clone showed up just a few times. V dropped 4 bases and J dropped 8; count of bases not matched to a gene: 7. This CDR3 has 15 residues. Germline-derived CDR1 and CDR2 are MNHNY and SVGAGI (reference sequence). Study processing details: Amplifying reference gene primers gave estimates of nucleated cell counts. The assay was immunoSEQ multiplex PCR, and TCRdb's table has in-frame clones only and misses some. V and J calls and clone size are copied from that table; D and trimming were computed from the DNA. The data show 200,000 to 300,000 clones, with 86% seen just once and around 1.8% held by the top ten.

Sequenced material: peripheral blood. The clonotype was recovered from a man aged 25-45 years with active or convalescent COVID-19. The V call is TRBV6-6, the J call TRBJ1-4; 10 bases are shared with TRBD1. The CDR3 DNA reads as TGTGCCAGCAGTTCCCCCGGGACAGGGGAAGAAAAACTGTTTTTT. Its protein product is CASSSPGTGEEKLFF.